This TCR beta chain was identified during a study of shared clonotypes between healthy human individuals. CDR1 SGHRS and CDR2 YFSETQ come from the germline V gene. Trimming removed 5 bases from V and 3 bases from J, with 13 bases in between. The CDR3 is made up of 14 amino acids. Libraries were prepared by immunoSEQ multiplex PCR; TCRdb keeps only in-frame clonotypes and omits some of them. This table holds around 1,100,000 clones, 60% to 85% found once. The sequence was collected from a man between 18 and 29 years old in good health. Some clones in this sample may be carry-over from other donors' samples. This chain links TRBV5-1 with TRBJ2-3; no reliable D call. Material for sequencing was memory CD4+ T cells from PBMCs. Subset noted: CD45RA-negative fraction. The CDR3 region is CASSPSLGTDTQYF. The DNA for the CDR3 is TGCGCCAGCAGTCCCTCTTTAGGGACAGATACGCAGTATTTT. The full variable domain, rest sourced from reference TRBV5-1 and TRBJ2-3, is KAGVTQTPRYLIKTRGQQVTLSCSPISGHRSVSWYQQTPGQGLQFLFEYFSETQRNKGNFPGRFSGRQFSNSRSEMNVSTLELGDSALYLCASSPSLGTDTQYFGPGTRLTVL.